This TCR beta chain is drawn from a study of post-analysis software for immune sequencing data. Looking at the study overall: The disease courses spanned relapsing-remitting, secondary progressive and progressive-relapsing forms of multiple sclerosis.

General study findings and limits: Among multiple sclerosis patients, normalized Chao1 diversity was significantly below that of controls. Under the F measure, samples that were prepared in one batch clustered strongly together. About five TRBV segments were more frequent in patients than controls; TRBV5-6, TRBV5-1 and TRBV20-1 belonged to this group.

A word on this clonotype: Antigen: not known.

The length of the CDR3 is 16 residues. CDR1 is MGHRA, CDR2 YSYEKL, per germline. The junction had 8 bases not matched to a gene; V was cut back by 0 bases and J by 6 bases. Prepared TCR beta cDNA libraries contained unique molecular identifiers. With roughly 1 to 10 million T cells as the source, approximately 500,000 cDNA molecules resulted. Using its own MiXCR run on the PCR reads, TCRdb lists one record per CDR3 protein. The sample yields roughly 430,000 distinct CDR3 sequences, less than 40% seen once. What was sequenced was blood. The chain uses TRBV4-1 and TRBJ2-3; 8 bases line up with TRBD1. The sequence was collected from a girl aged 2 to 9 with multiple sclerosis. The DNA of the CDR3 is TGCGCCAGCAGCCAAGATCCCAGGGGGCGCGGGGATACGCAGTATTTT. Translation: CASSQDPRGRGDTQYF.